One T cell receptor (beta chain) is described in this entry. This clone was counted once. Its specific antigen is unknown. Per-nucleotide qualities are absent, and no much larger clonotype sits a single base away. From the cysteine up to the phenylalanine, the CDR3 has a length of 12 residues. The read is trimmed to its CDR3 DNA, 36 bases read in frame from base 1. Sequences SGDLS (CDR1) and YYNGEE (CDR2) are obtained from the germline V gene. Trimming takes 6 bases from V and 8 bases from J, and the germline ends sit 14 bases apart. TCRbeta CDR3 regions were amplified from genomic DNA by means of the immunoSEQ Assay, a bias-controlled multiplex PCR. The authors' pipeline ran thus. Nucleated cell counts per sample were estimated from amplification of reference gene primers within the assay. To quantify the absolute abundance of each unique TCRbeta CDR3 rearrangement, sequence reads were collapsed and filtered. For each sample, productive Simpson clonality was calculated as the square root of Simpson's diversity index over productive rearrangements. TCRdb's version of the immuneACCESS table is confined to in-frame rearrangements and falls short of the full clone set. An unresolved V gene accounts for under half of the shortfall where checked; the remainder is of unknown origin. That table is the source of V, J and clone size, and D and trimming were worked out from the DNA. This sample lists about 220,000 clones; 70% to 90% were detected once. The top ten constitute roughly 0.7% of the sample.

This specimen comes from a study of blood T cell repertoires in COVID-19 (dated by TCRdb to 2018 to 2021). About the investigation overall: Collaborator samples came from the United States, Italy and Spain and covered acute and convalescent phases of COVID-19. The material from the prospective study consisted of cDNA or gDNA derived from T cells, B-cell-depleted T cells, or PBMCs. Deeply sampled blood TCRbeta repertoires from subjects exposed to, actively infected with, or recovered from COVID-19 were included in the dataset. The repertoires were released in a freely available public database intended as a resource for research on the immune response to SARS-CoV-2. The samples were drawn from the first 160 participants of the ongoing ImmuneRACE study and from more than 1,000 subjects provided by 6 global collaborators. A de-identified subject ID, COVID-19 status, age in years and sex were almost always included in the sample metadata. Where HLA class I and class II types were available, the types were taken from metadata supplied by the sample provider, not from assay-based typing.

Here is what the overall study found, with its caveats: The amount of clinical and demographic metadata varied by source and participant and was provided uncurated.

Whole blood was collected in K2EDTA tubes by collaborating institutions according to the institutions' own protocols. For TCRbeta analysis, collaborators shipped samples as frozen whole blood, isolated PBMCs, or DNA extracted from either of those sample types. The rearrangement joined TRBV9 to TRBJ1-1; tentative D gene TRBD1, with 6 bases matching. This clonotype originated in a man in his forties or fifties with acute or convalescent COVID-19. The sequenced sample was peripheral blood. The sequence in DNA is TGTGCCAGCACCAAAACAGGGAACGAAGCTTTCTTT. The encoded protein is CASTKTGNEAFF.